Reported below is one T cell receptor beta chain. The antigen is not known. These data belong to a study of graft-versus-host responses after intestinal transplantation. At the level of the study: Multivisceral, liver-intestinal, or isolated intestinal grafts were transplanted into recipients. All recipients got anti-thymocyte globulin induction, then tacrolimus and steroids for about 3 years.

Study-wide results and caveats: In patients with graft-donor T cell macrochimerism, allograft graft-versus-host to host-versus-graft clonal ratios were high. Circulating GvH clones peaking coincided with falling HvG clones soon after transplant.

Repertoires were generated with immunoSEQ multiplex PCR, while TCRdb's copy carries only in-frame clones and drops some. The table includes around 100,000 clones, roughly 90% detected once. CDR1 and CDR2 (germline): SEHNR, FQNEAQ (reference sequence). Trimming took 6 bases from V and 1 from J, leaving 9 bases between them. The CDR3 sequence is 13 residues long. This sequence joins TRBV7-9 and TRBJ1-1, with a weak D call TRBD1 (6 bases). This TCR was sampled from a human donor who received an intestinal transplant. The sequenced sample was unstimulated CD4+ T cells sorted from spleen or lymph node cells, obtained before intestinal transplant. The CDR3 reads CASRKQGNTEAFF. The CDR3 nucleotides read TGTGCCAGCAGGAAACAGGGGAACACTGAAGCTTTCTTT.